Each of the 25 T cell receptor beta chains below was sequenced from the same sample in a study of blood T cell repertoires in COVID-19 (dated by TCRdb to the early 2020s). Receptor libraries were prepared by the immunoSEQ multiplex PCR assay. Not all clones reach the TCRdb copy of this immuneACCESS table, which keeps in-frame sequences only. Checked studies attribute under half of the gap to unresolved V genes and leave the rest unexplained. In all, the sample holds about 230,000 clones, and around 90% of those were seen once. The ten largest clones take up approximately 10% of the sample. Sequenced material: PBMCs or T cells enriched from blood (not recorded which). The origin of the receptors is a man younger than 45 who had recovered from COVID-19.

This clone occurred a few times. Here the CDR3 DNA reads TGTGCCAGTAGTATAGATCTCCCTACAGGGGGTGCTTTCTTT. Translating gives CASSIDLPTGGAFF. The rearrangement joins TRBV19 to TRBJ1-1; 8 bases fit TRBD1. The CDR3 contains 14 residues. Germline CDR1 and CDR2: LNHDA and SQIVND (reference sequence). J was trimmed by 11 bases and V by 0 bases; bases with no gene match: 8.

The J gene is TRBJ1-1, the V gene TRBV13; 10 bases match TRBD1. The CDR3 runs to 15 residues. V was pared by 6 bases and J by 1 base, with 5 bases of the junction left unmatched. Germline V lookup: CDR1 PRHDT, CDR2 FYEKMQ (reference sequence). The CDR3 sequence: CASSTRTGGNTEAFF. The CDR3 coding sequence is TGTGCCAGCAGTACAAGGACAGGGGGGAACACTGAAGCTTTCTTT.

The rearrangement uses TRBV28 and TRBJ1-5, with 9 nucleotides matching TRBD1. CDR1 MDHEN and CDR2 SYDVKM come from the germline V gene. This CDR3 has 15 amino acids. The V segment lost 6 bases and the J segment 6 bases; nucleotides outside the gene matches: 9. The CDR3 region is CASRVPGQGFQPQHF. As DNA, the CDR3 is TGTGCCAGCAGGGTACCGGGACAGGGTTTTCAGCCCCAGCATTTT.

This clone was recorded only once. This sequence joins TRBV18 and TRBJ2-5, with a weak D call TRBD1 (5 bases). Germline assignment: CDR1 KGHSH and CDR2 LQKENI. V was trimmed by 0 bases and J by 2 bases, leaving 7 bases between them. The CDR3 loop spans 14 amino acids. The CDR3 coding sequence is TGTGCCAGCTCACCACCGAACAGGCAAGAGACCCAGTACTTC. Translated, it gives CASSPPNRQETQYF.

As concerns this clone: A junction end diverges from the germline sequence, so it may reflect a read error. This chain uses TRBV6-5 with TRBJ2-7; possibly TRBD1 for D (5 bases). CDR3 length equals 14 residues. Germline assignment: CDR1 MNHEY and CDR2 SVGAGI. The CDR3 loop is CASSYIQGSFEQYF. CDR3 nucleotides: TGTGCCAGCAGTTACATTCAGGGTTCCTTCGAGCAGTACTTC.

This chain connects TRBV3-1 (or the pseudogene TRBV3-2) to TRBJ2-1; TRBD2 agrees at 16 bases. Germline trimming cut 4 bases from V and 5 bases from J; bases unmatched to any gene: 14. The CDR3 loop spans 20 amino acids. Germline values: CDR1 LGHDT, CDR2 YNNKEL (reference sequence). The CDR3 DNA sequence: TGTGCCAGCAGCCTCATAGGGGGACTAGCGGGAGGGAGGGGTAACAATGAGCAGTTCTTC. Amino acids: CASSLIGGLAGGRGNNEQFF.

The V call is TRBV6-5, the J call TRBJ2-7; D possibly corresponds to TRBD2 (6 bases). In germline, CDR1 is MNHEY, CDR2 SVGAGI. Trimming pared 11 bases from V and 0 bases from J, leaving 17 bases between. The CDR3 is 14 residues long. CDR3 DNA sequence: TGTGCCGTGCCGGGACTCTTTCCCTCCTACGAGCAGTACTTC. Its protein product is CAVPGLFPSYEQYF.

The rearrangement joins TRBV6-5 to TRBJ2-6; tentative D call: TRBD2 (6 bases). The CDR3 length is 15 residues. The ends were cut back, 2 bases at V and 4 bases at J, with 9 bases in the middle. Germline V gene sequence: CDR1 MNHEY, CDR2 SVGAGI. CDR3 in DNA: TGTGCCAGCAGTTACACGGGGGACGGGGCCAACGTCCTGACTTTC. Its translation: CASSYTGDGANVLTF.

The sample holds one count of this clone. CDR3 bases: TGTGCCACCACGACAAGCAATCAGCCCCAGCATTTT. Residues: CATTTSNQPQHF. The chain is built from TRBV12-3 or TRBV12-4 and TRBJ1-5; unclear D gene. CDR3 length: 12 residues. Trimming took off 10 bases at V and 1 base at J, with 8 bases between the two ends.

A word on this clone: This specimen includes other DNA sequences encoding the same CDR3. V and J are TRBV6-5 and TRBJ2-5; tentative D call: TRBD2 (7 bases). CDR3 length: 13 residues. V lost 6 bases, J lost 5 bases, and 13 bases lay in between. The germline V gene has CDR1 MNHEY and CDR2 SVGAGI. The CDR3 DNA reads as TGTGCCAGCAGCCCGAGGGGGGGTGAGACCCAGTACTTC. This gives the protein CASSPRGGETQYF.

The sample holds a few counts of this clone. V is TRBV28 and J is TRBJ1-1; a weak D match, TRBD1 (5 bases). Germline V CDR1 and CDR2: MDHEN, SYDVKM. The CDR3 sequence is 14 residues long. V lost 3 bases and J lost 5, with 13 bases in between. The CDR3 loop reads CASSLRSGGTEAFF. CDR3 DNA sequence: TGTGCCAGCAGTTTGAGATCGGGGGGGACTGAAGCTTTCTTT.

The rearrangement joins TRBV5-4 to TRBJ1-4, with D possibly TRBD1 on 5 matching bases. Germline V CDR1 and CDR2: SGHNT, YYREEE (reference sequence). This CDR3 region has 14 residues. The V end was cut by 1 base, the J end by 8 bases, with 12 bases between. The CDR3 protein is CASSLTGVGEKLFF. In DNA, the CDR3 is TGTGCCAGCAGCTTGACGGGGGTCGGCGAAAAACTGTTTTTT. Drawing the rest from reference TRBV5-4 and TRBJ1-4, the complete variable domain is ETGVTQSPTHLIKTRGQQVTLRCSSQSGHNTVSWYQQALGQGPQFIFQYYREEENGRGNFPPRFSGLQFPNYSSELNVNALELDDSALYLCASSLTGVGEKLFFGSGTQLSVL.

This clone was counted a single time. The rearrangement joins TRBV7-9 to TRBJ1-1; 9 bases are shared with TRBD1. CDR1 and CDR2 from the germline V gene are SEHNR and FQNEAQ (reference sequence). V lost 4 bases and J lost 5; bases outside the gene matches: 5. The CDR3 contains 14 residues. The chain's CDR3 is CASSSGQGNTEAFF. The CDR3 bases are TGTGCCAGCAGCTCGGGACAGGGTAATACTGAAGCTTTCTTT.

This chain uses TRBV29-1 with TRBJ2-2; 8 bases fit TRBD1. Unmatched junction bases numbered 4, after V lost 5 bases and J lost 5 bases. The germline V gene encodes CDR1 SQVTM and CDR2 ANQGSEA. CDR3 length: 13 amino acids. DNA of the CDR3: TGCAGCGTTAGGACAGGGTGGACCGGGGAGCTGTTTTTT. Translation: CSVRTGWTGELFF.

The table lists this clone with a count of one. The chain uses TRBV30 and TRBJ1-1; the D is unclear. The CDR3 sequence is 14 residues long. V lost 3 bases and J lost 0, with 11 bases in between. CDR1 is GTSNPN and CDR2 is SVGIG in the germline V gene (reference sequence). CDR3 in amino acids: CAWSPGGLNTEAFF. CDR3 sequence (DNA): TGTGCCTGGAGCCCGGGAGGATTGAACACTGAAGCTTTCTTT. Looking up the rest from reference TRBV30 and TRBJ1-1 gives the full variable domain: SQTIHQWPATLVQPVGSPLSLECTVEGTSNPNLYWYRQAAGRGLQLLFYSVGIGQISSEVPQNLSASRPQDRQFILSSKKLLLSDSGFYLCAWSPGGLNTEAFFGQGTRLTVV.

This chain uses TRBV18 with TRBJ2-7, with D hard to call. The CDR3 runs to 11 residues. The germline V gene encodes CDR1 KGHSH and CDR2 LQKENI. V lost 4 bases and J lost 5, with 6 bases in between. The CDR3, as DNA: TGTGCCAGCTCACGCTATAACGAGCAGTACTTC. Translated: CASSRYNEQYF.

This clone was seen a handful of times. The chain links TRBV5-5 to TRBJ1-3; 8 bases match TRBD1. The V gene's germline CDR1 is SGHKS and CDR2 YYEKEE (reference sequence). The CDR3 covers 18 residues. The junction had 12 bases not matched to a gene; V was cut back by 0 bases and J by 4 bases. The CDR3 protein is CASSLASVQGAGGNTIYF. CDR3 nucleotides: TGTGCCAGCAGCTTGGCCTCTGTTCAGGGGGCAGGAGGAAACACCATATATTTT.

J is TRBJ2-2 and V is TRBV27, with D unclear. Trimming took off 8 bases at V and 5 bases at J, with 9 bases between the two ends. There are 12 residues in the CDR3. The germline V gene has CDR1 MNHEY and CDR2 SMNVEV (reference sequence). The CDR3 sequence is CASLRETGELFF. CDR3 nucleotides: TGTGCCAGCCTCCGAGAGACCGGGGAGCTGTTTTTT.

The chain carries TRBV2 and TRBJ1-5; the D gene is possibly TRBD1 (5 bases). The CDR3 is made up of 17 amino acids. Per the germline V gene, CDR1 is SNHLY and CDR2 is FYNNEI. V was trimmed by 4 bases and J by 5 bases, leaving 21 bases between them. The CDR3: CASSVGTAGYGDQPQHF. DNA of the CDR3: TGTGCCAGCAGTGTAGGAACGGCAGGGTATGGGGATCAGCCCCAGCATTTT.

This clone appeared a single time. The CDR3 DNA reads TGTGCCAGCAGATCAGGGGGCGACCCCCCCTACGAGCAGTACTTC. Amino acids: CASRSGGDPPYEQYF. The chain joins TRBV6-5 to TRBJ2-7; 8 bases are shared with TRBD1. The CDR3 contains 15 residues. The J segment lost 2 bases and the V segment lost 6 bases, leaving 9 bases of the junction unmatched. Germline CDR1 is MNHEY and CDR2 is SVGAGI.

The CDR3 DNA is TGTGCCAGCAGTTATGGGGGACAGGGTTACGGCTACACCTTC. Translating it yields CASSYGGQGYGYTF. This chain links TRBV6-5 with TRBJ1-2; TRBD1 matches at 9 bases. Per the germline V gene, CDR1 is MNHEY and CDR2 is SVGAGI. The CDR3 sequence is 14 residues long. V was clipped by 3 bases and J by 8 bases; unmatched bases: 7.

The J gene is TRBJ1-5, the V gene TRBV18; a weak D match, TRBD1 (6 bases). The CDR3 totals 16 residues. Per germline, CDR1 KGHSH and CDR2 LQKENI. V lost 0 bases to trimming and J lost 1 base, with 10 bases between them. The CDR3 reads CASSPPSGTSNQPQHF. In DNA, the CDR3 is TGTGCCAGCTCACCACCGTCCGGGACAAGCAATCAGCCCCAGCATTTT.

This clone turned up a few times. V is TRBV28 and J is TRBJ1-1; D is ambiguous. The CDR3 is made up of 13 amino acids. Trimming removed 8 bases at V and 1 base at J, with 11 bases between. Germline V CDR1 and CDR2: MDHEN, SYDVKM. The CDR3: CASVEGTNTEAFF. CDR3 sequence (DNA): TGTGCCAGCGTGGAGGGTACGAACACTGAAGCTTTCTTT.

The rearrangement joins TRBV7-2 to TRBJ2-7, with 9 bases lining up with TRBD1. This CDR3 has 15 residues. Germline CDR1 SGHTA, CDR2 FQGNSA. V trimming: 4 bases; J trimming: 6 bases; junction bases outside the gene matches: 10. The CDR3 spells CASSWGQGGRFEQYF. CDR3 DNA: TGTGCCAGCAGCTGGGGACAGGGCGGTAGGTTCGAGCAGTACTTC.

The rearrangement uses TRBV5-1 and TRBJ2-1; D perhaps matches TRBD2 (6 bases). The V gene lost 6 bases and the J gene lost 1 base, with 14 bases spanning the gap. Looked up from germline, CDR1 is SGHRS and CDR2 is YFSETQ. This CDR3 has 15 amino acids. CDR3 amino acids: CASTLAGRSYNEQFF. DNA for the CDR3: TGCGCCAGCACACTGGCGGGAAGGTCCTACAATGAGCAGTTCTTC.